Shown below are 6 T cell receptor beta chains from a single sample sequenced in a study of graft-versus-host responses after intestinal transplantation listed by TCRdb under 2021. These receptors have no identified antigens. The meaning of the sample's time point label: cells obtained before transplantation from donor or recipient. Preparation of the library involved the immunoSEQ multiplex PCR assay. Entries here come from immuneACCESS through TCRdb and include only in-frame sequences with V and J called. Some clones fail to appear in such tables; in the studies checked, an unresolved V gene covers under half of the shortfall, and the cause of the remainder is unknown. Recorded for this sample are approximately 90,000 clones; 85% to 95% of them occurred a single time. Approximately 2% of the sample belongs to the ten largest clones. Sequences were derived from unstimulated CD8+ T cells sorted from spleen or lymph node cells, sampled before intestinal transplant. The source is a human donor who received an intestinal transplant.

The chain has TRBV9 and TRBJ2-1, with D possibly TRBD1 on 6 matching bases. The CDR3 loop spans 14 amino acids. V was cut by 1 base and J by 5 bases, with 10 bases left in between. Germline V gene data show CDR1 as SGDLS and CDR2 as YYNGEE. DNA for the CDR3: TGTGCCAGCAGCGTAACAGGGTACGACAATGAGCAGTTCTTC. This gives the protein CASSVTGYDNEQFF.

The V and J genes are TRBV27 and TRBJ2-3; 12 bases map to TRBD2. Germline V gene data show CDR1 as MNHEY and CDR2 as SMNVEV (reference sequence). The ends lost 2 bases at V and 4 bases at J; junction bases unmatched: 7. The CDR3 is 17 residues long. Here the CDR3 DNA reads TGTGCCAGCAGTTTAAGACTAGCGGGGGTGGGTCCAGATACGCAGTATTTT. Translating it yields CASSLRLAGVGPDTQYF.

This chain uses TRBV9 with TRBJ1-4, with D possibly matching TRBD1 (6 bases). Per the germline V gene, CDR1 is SGDLS and CDR2 is YYNGEE. The CDR3 covers 15 residues. Trimming left V 4 bases short and J 2 bases short, with 12 bases between. Written as DNA, the CDR3 is TGTGCCAGCAGCTTGGGGGGGGCTACTAATGAAAAACTGTTTTTT. This gives the protein CASSLGGATNEKLFF. Drawing the rest from reference TRBV9 and TRBJ1-4, the complete variable domain is DSGVTQTPKHLITATGQRVTLRCSPRSGDLSVYWYQQSLDQGLQFLIQYYNGEERAKGNILERFSAQQFPDLHSELNLSSLELGDSALYFCASSLGGATNEKLFFGSGTQLSVL.

The chain carries TRBV10-3 and TRBJ2-3; D remains unclear. The V end was cut by 3 bases, the J end by 2 bases, with 12 bases between. Germline values: CDR1 ENHRY, CDR2 SYGVKD. This CDR3 is built from 15 residues. The CDR3 sequence is CAISEGSFLTDTQYF. The DNA of the CDR3 is TGTGCCATCAGTGAAGGTAGCTTCCTCACAGATACGCAGTATTTT.

The CDR3 DNA follows: TGTGCCAGCAGCTTGGCCCGGGGAGACCATGGCTACACCTTC. This codes for CASSLARGDHGYTF. The V gene is TRBV5-6, the J gene TRBJ1-2; D not resolved. The CDR3 runs 14 residues. V lost 0 bases to trimming and J lost 6 bases, with 12 bases between them. CDR1 is SGHDT and CDR2 is YYEEEE in the germline V gene.

CDR3 bases: TGTGCCAGCGAAGGACTAGCGGGGGCCCCGGGGTACAATGAGCAGTTCTTC. It encodes CASEGLAGAPGYNEQFF. The genes are TRBV2 and TRBJ2-1; 13 bases line up with TRBD2. Germline V lookup: CDR1 SNHLY, CDR2 FYNNEI. V trimming: 8 bases; J trimming: 4 bases; junction bases outside the gene matches: 11. The CDR3 covers 17 residues.